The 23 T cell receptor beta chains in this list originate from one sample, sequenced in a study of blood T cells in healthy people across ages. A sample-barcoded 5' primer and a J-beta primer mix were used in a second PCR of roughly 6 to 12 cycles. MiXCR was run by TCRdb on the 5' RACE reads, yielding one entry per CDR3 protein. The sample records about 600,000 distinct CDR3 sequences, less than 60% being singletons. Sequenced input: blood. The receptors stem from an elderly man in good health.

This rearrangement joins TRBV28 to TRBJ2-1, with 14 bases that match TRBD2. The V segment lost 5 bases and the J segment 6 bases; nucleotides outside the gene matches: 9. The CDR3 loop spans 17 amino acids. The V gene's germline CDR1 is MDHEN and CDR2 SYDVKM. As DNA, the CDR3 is TGTGCCAGCAGTCCCAGCTCCGGGACTAGCGGGGGCAATGAGCAGTTCTTC. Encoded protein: CASSPSSGTSGGNEQFF.

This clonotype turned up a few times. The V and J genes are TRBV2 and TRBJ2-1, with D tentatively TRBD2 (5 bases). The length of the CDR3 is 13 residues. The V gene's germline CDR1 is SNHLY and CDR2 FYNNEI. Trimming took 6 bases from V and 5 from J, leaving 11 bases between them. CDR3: CASSLLEDNEQFF. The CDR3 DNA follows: TGTGCCAGCAGCCTACTAGAAGACAATGAGCAGTTCTTC.

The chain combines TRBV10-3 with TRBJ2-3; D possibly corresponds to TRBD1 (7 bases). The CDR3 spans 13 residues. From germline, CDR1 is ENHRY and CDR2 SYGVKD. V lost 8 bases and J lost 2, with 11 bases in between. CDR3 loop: CAIAGQLTDTQYF. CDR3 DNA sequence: TGTGCCATCGCGGGACAGCTCACAGATACGCAGTATTTT.

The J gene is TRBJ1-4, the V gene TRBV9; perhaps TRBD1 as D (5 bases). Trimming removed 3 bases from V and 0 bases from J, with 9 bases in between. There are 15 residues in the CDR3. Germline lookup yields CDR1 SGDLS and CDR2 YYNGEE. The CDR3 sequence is CASSGGRATNEKLFF. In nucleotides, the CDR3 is TGTGCCAGCAGCGGGGGCAGGGCAACTAATGAAAAACTGTTTTTT. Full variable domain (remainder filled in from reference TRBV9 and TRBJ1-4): DSGVTQTPKHLITATGQRVTLRCSPRSGDLSVYWYQQSLDQGLQFLIQYYNGEERAKGNILERFSAQQFPDLHSELNLSSLELGDSALYFCASSGGRATNEKLFFGSGTQLSVL.

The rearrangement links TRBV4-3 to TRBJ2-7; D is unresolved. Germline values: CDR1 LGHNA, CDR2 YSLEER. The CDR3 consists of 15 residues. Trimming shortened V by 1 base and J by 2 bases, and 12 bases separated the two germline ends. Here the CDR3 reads CASSQVRSRAYEQYF. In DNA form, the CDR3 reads TGCGCCAGCAGCCAAGTTCGCTCGAGAGCCTACGAGCAGTACTTC.

The DNA for the CDR3 is TGTGCCAGCAGCCCAGGGACCGCTAGTACCTACGAGCAGTACTTC. It translates to CASSPGTASTYEQYF. The chain has TRBV7-9 and TRBJ2-7; D might be TRBD1 or TRBD2, each matching 5 bases. The germline CDR1 and CDR2 sequences are SEHNR and FQNEAQ (reference sequence). V was clipped by 5 bases and J by 2 bases, with 16 bases between them. The CDR3 loop spans 15 amino acids.

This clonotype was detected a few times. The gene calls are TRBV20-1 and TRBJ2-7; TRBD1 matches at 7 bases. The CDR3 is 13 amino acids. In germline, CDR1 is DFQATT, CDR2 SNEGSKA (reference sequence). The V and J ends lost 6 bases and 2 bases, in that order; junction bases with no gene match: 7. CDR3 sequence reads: CSASSGGAYEQYF. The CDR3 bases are TGCAGTGCCAGTTCAGGGGGAGCCTACGAGCAGTACTTC.

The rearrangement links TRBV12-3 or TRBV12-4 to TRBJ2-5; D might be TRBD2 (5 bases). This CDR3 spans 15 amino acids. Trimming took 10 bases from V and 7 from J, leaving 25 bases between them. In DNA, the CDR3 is TGTGCCACGTCTCAAGCGGCCACCCTTCCGGGGACCCAGTACTTC. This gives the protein CATSQAATLPGTQYF.

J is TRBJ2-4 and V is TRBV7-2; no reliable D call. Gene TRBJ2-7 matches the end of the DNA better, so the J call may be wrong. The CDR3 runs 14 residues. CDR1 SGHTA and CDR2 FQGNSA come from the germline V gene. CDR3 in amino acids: CASSPRRESYEQYF. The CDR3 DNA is TGTGCCAGCAGCCCACGGCGAGAATCCTACGAGCAGTACTTC.

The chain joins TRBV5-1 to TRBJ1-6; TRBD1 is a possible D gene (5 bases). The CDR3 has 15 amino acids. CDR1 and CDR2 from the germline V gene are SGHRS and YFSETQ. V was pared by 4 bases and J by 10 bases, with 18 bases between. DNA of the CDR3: TGCGCCAGCAGCCCGAACCCCCGGGACGGCTCACCCCTCCACTTT. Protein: CASSPNPRDGSPLHF. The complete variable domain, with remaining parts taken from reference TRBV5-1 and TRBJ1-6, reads KAGVTQTPRYLIKTRGQQVTLSCSPISGHRSVSWYQQTPGQGLQFLFEYFSETQRNKGNFPGRFSGRQFSNSRSEMNVSTLELGDSALYLCASSPNPRDGSPLHFGNGTRLTVT.

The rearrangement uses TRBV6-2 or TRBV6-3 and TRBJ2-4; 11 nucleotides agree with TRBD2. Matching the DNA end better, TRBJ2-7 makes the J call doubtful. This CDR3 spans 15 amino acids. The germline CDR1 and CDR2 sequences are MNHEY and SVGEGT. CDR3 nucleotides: TGTGCCAGCACGATAGCGGGAGGGCCGGGTTACGAGCAGTACTTC. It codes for CASTIAGGPGYEQYF.

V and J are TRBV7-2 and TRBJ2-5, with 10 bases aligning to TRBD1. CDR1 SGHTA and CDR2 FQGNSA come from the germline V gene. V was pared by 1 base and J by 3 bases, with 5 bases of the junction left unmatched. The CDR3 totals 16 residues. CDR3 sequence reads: CASSLVGTGAKETQYF. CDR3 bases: TGTGCCAGCAGCTTAGTGGGGACAGGGGCGAAAGAGACCCAGTACTTC.

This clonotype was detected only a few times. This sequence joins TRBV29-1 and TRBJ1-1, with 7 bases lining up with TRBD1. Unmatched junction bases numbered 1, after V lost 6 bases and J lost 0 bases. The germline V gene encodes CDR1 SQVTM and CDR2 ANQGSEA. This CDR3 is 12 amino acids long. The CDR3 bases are TGCAGCGTGGGGACAGTGAACACTGAAGCTTTCTTT. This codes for CSVGTVNTEAFF.

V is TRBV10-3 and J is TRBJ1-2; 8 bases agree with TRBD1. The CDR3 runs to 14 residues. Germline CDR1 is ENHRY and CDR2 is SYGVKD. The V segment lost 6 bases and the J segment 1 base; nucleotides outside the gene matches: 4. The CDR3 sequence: CAIRDRVDNYGYTF. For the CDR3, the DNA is TGTGCCATCAGGGACAGGGTCGATAACTATGGCTACACCTTC.

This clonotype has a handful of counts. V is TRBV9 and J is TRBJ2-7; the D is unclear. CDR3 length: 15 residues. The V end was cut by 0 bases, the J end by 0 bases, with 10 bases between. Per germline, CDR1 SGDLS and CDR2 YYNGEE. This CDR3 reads CASSVAPGGSYEQYF. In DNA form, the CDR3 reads TGTGCCAGCAGCGTAGCCCCCGGTGGCTCCTACGAGCAGTACTTC.

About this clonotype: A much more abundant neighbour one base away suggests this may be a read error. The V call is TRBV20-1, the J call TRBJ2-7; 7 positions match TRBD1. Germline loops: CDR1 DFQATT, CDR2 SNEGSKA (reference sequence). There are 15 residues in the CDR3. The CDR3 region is CSAGDSRVTSYERYF. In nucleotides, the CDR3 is TGCAGTGCTGGGGACAGCCGAGTCACCTCCTACGAGCGGTACTTC.

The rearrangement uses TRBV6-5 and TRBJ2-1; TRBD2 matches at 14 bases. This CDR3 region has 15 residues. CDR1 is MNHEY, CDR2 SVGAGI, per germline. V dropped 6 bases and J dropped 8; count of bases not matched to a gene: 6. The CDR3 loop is CASRGTSGSNYEQFF. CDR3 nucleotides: TGTGCCAGCAGAGGGACTAGCGGGAGTAACTATGAGCAGTTCTTC.

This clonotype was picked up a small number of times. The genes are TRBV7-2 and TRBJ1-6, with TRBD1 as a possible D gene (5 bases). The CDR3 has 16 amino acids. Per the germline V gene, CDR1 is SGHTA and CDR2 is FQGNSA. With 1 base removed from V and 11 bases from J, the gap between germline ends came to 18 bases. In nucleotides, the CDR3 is TGTGCCAGCAGCTTAGATGGGACCCGGGGCGGAGCACCCCTCCACTTT. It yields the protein CASSLDGTRGGAPLHF. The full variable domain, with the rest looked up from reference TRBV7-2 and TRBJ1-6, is GAGVSQSPSNKVTEKGKDVELRCDPISGHTALYWYRQSLGQGLEFLIYFQGNSAPDKSGLPSDRFSAERTGGSVSTLTIQRTQQEDSAVYLCASSLDGTRGGAPLHFGNGTRLTVT.

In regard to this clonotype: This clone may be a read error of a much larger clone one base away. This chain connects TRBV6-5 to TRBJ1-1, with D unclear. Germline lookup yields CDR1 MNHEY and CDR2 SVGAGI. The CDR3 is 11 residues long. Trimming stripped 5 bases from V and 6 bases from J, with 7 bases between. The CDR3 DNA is TGTGCCAGCAGTCCTTTCGCTGAAGCTTTCTTT. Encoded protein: CASSPFAEAFF.

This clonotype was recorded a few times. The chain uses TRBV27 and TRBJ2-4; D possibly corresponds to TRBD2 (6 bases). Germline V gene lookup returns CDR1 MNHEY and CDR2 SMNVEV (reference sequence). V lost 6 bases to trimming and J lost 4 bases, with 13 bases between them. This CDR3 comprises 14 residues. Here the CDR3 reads CASRGAGIKNIQYF. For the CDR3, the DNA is TGTGCCAGCAGGGGAGCGGGCATAAAAAACATTCAGTACTTC.

This chain's CDR3 is CASSLEADLSTDTQYF. In nucleotides, the CDR3 is TGTGCCAGCAGCTTAGAAGCTGATTTGAGCACAGATACGCAGTATTTT. V is TRBV7-2 and J is TRBJ2-3; D gene unclear. CDR3 length: 16 residues. V shed 1 base and J shed 0 bases, with 11 bases lying between them. Germline lookup yields CDR1 SGHTA and CDR2 FQGNSA.

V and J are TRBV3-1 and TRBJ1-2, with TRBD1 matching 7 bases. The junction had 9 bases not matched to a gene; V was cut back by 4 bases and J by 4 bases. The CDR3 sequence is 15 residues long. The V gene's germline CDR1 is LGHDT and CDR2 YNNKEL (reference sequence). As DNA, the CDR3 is TGTGCCAGCAGCCCCCGACAGGGCGGTCTCTATGGCTACACCTTC. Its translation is CASSPRQGGLYGYTF.

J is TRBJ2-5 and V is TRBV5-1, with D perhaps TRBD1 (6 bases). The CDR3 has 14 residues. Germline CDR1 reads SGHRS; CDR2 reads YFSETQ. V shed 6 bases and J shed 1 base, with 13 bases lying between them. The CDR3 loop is CASKTQTGQETQYF. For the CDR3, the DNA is TGCGCCAGCAAAACGCAGACAGGCCAAGAGACCCAGTACTTC.